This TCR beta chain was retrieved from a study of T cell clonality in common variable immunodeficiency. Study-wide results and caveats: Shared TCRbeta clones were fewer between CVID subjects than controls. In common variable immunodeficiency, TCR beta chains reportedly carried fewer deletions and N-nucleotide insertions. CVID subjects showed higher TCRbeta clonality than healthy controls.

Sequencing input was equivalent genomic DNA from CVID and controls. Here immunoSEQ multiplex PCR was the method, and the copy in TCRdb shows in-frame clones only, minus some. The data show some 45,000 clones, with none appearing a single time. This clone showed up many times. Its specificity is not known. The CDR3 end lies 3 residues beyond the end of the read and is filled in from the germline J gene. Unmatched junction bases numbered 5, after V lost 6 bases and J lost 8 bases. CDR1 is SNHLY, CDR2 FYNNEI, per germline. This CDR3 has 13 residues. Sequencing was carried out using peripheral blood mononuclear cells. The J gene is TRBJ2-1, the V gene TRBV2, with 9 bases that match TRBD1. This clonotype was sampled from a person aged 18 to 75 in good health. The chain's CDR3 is CASSPDRGDEQFF. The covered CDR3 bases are TGTGCCAGCAGCCCGGACAGGGGCGATGAG.